The sequence of this T cell receptor beta chain was determined in a study of CD8+ T cells in alopecia areata. Following extraction, RNA underwent reverse transcription to cDNA, which served as the sequencing template. Only in-frame clones appear in the TCRdb table, and some are missing; sequencing was by immunoSEQ multiplex PCR. The sample was found to contain more than 250,000 clones, and every one recurs. Per germline, CDR1 MNHDT and CDR2 YYDKIL. J lost 1 base, V lost 4 bases, and 4 bases had no gene match. The CDR3 totals 15 residues. This clone has just a few counts. Germline and genes: mouse. The CDR3 end lies 4 residues beyond the end of the read and is filled in from the germline J gene. Cells pooled from cutaneous lymph nodes were sorted on CD4, CD8alpha, NKG2D, NKG2ACE and other markers.

The chain uses TRBV17 and TRBJ2-3, with 8 bases identical to TRBD2. Sequenced input: CD4+ T cells sorted from a lymph node. This TCR was sampled from a C3H/HeJ mouse with alopecia areata. Mice of this strain are of MHC haplotype H2-k. The CDR3 bases that were read are TGTGCTAGCAGTATGGGGGGGGGAGGTGCAGAA. Translating it yields CASSMGGGGAE. The CDR3 as a whole reads CASSMGGGGAETLYF.